Listed below are T cell receptor beta chains from one sample, sequenced in a study of blood T cells in healthy people across ages. From the 5' RACE reads, TCRdb called clonotypes with MiXCR, one entry per CDR3 protein. The data show hundreds of thousands of distinct CDR3 sequences, 40% to 50% seen once. Sequencing was done on a sample of blood. These receptors were taken from a man aged 55 to 70 in good health. Both conserved end residues are part of each CDR3. Fields, in order: clone size, J gene, V gene, D gene, CDR3 DNA, CDR3 protein. D genes are given only for firm matches. Clone size is given for some rows only: seen once, a few or many times, or a class if the clone is expanded.

clone size: -
J gene: TRBJ2-7
V gene: TRBV30
D gene: TRBD1
CDR3 DNA: TGTGCCTGGAGCCCGGGACAGACCTACGAGCAGTACTTC
CDR3 protein: CAWSPGQTYEQYF

clone size: -
J gene: TRBJ2-5
V gene: TRBV7-2
D gene: -
CDR3 DNA: TGTGCCAGCAGCTACACCGGGACCCAGTACTTC
CDR3 protein: CASSYTGTQYF

clone size: -
J gene: TRBJ2-3
V gene: TRBV11-3
D gene: -
CDR3 DNA: TGTGCCAGCAGCCTCTACAGAGCAGATACGCAGTATTTT
CDR3 protein: CASSLYRADTQYF

clone size: -
J gene: TRBJ1-1
V gene: TRBV6-1
D gene: -
CDR3 DNA: TGTGCCAGCAGTGAAAAGAGGGCTGAAGCTTTCTTT
CDR3 protein: CASSEKRAEAFF

clone size: -
J gene: TRBJ2-7
V gene: TRBV29-1
D gene: -
CDR3 DNA: TGCAGCGTTGACCGGGGCCTTGGGGGCGATGAGCAGTACTTC
CDR3 protein: CSVDRGLGGDEQYF

clone size: -
J gene: TRBJ1-2
V gene: TRBV6-1
D gene: -
CDR3 DNA: TGTGCCATCCGGGAAACAGGGTCCGGCTATGGCTACACCTTC
CDR3 protein: CAIRETGSGYGYTF

clone size: -
J gene: TRBJ1-1
V gene: TRBV15
D gene: TRBD1
CDR3 DNA: TGTGCCACCAGCAGAGATCTTGGACAGGGGAGGGAGAACACTGAAGCTTTCTTT
CDR3 protein: CATSRDLGQGRENTEAFF

clone size: once
J gene: TRBJ2-6
V gene: TRBV7-2
D gene: -
CDR3 DNA: TGTGCCAGCAGCTTAGTTGGGGGCTCTGGGGCCAACGTCCTGACTTTC
CDR3 protein: CASSLVGGSGANVLTF

clone size: -
J gene: TRBJ1-2
V gene: TRBV30
D gene: -
CDR3 DNA: TGTGCCTGGAGGACTAGTTCGGTCTATGGCTACACCTTC
CDR3 protein: CAWRTSSVYGYTF

clone size: -
J gene: TRBJ1-2
V gene: TRBV20-1
D gene: TRBD1
CDR3 DNA: TGCAGTGCACCCGGGACAGGGGCGAATTATGGCTACACCTTC
CDR3 protein: CSAPGTGANYGYTF

clone size: few
J gene: TRBJ2-7
V gene: TRBV30
D gene: -
CDR3 DNA: TGTGCCTGGAAGAGGGGGAGCATAATTTACGAGCAGTACTTC
CDR3 protein: CAWKRGSIIYEQYF

clone size: -
J gene: TRBJ2-1
V gene: TRBV4-3
D gene: -
CDR3 DNA: TGCGCCAGCAGGGGGGCCTTCAATGAGCAGTTCTTC
CDR3 protein: CASRGAFNEQFF

clone size: few
J gene: TRBJ1-2
V gene: TRBV7-8
D gene: -
CDR3 DNA: TGTGCCAGCAGCCCCACTACAGGTCGTGGCTACACCTTC
CDR3 protein: CASSPTTGRGYTF

clone size: -
J gene: TRBJ2-4
V gene: TRBV20-1
D gene: TRBD2
CDR3 DNA: TGCAGTGCTAGCCGTAGCGGGGTGCTAGCCAAAAACATTCAGTACTTC
CDR3 protein: CSASRSGVLAKNIQYF

clone size: few
J gene: TRBJ2-3
V gene: TRBV30
D gene: TRBD1
CDR3 DNA: TGTGCCTGGAGTCGTGACAGGGGCTCTATTTCAGATACGCAGTATTTT
CDR3 protein: CAWSRDRGSISDTQYF

clone size: many
J gene: TRBJ2-6
V gene: TRBV25-1
D gene: -
CDR3 DNA: TGTGCCAGCAGTAGCAGAGCCGGGGCCAACGTCCTGACTTTC
CDR3 protein: CASSSRAGANVLTF

clone size: many
J gene: TRBJ2-1
V gene: TRBV12-3/TRBV12-4
D gene: -
CDR3 DNA: TGTGCCAGCAGTGACAACAACAATGAGCAGTTCTTC
CDR3 protein: CASSDNNNEQFF

clone size: -
J gene: TRBJ1-2
V gene: TRBV2
D gene: TRBD1
CDR3 DNA: TGTGCCACTTTGAGACAGGGGAATGGCTACACCTTC
CDR3 protein: CATLRQGNGYTF

clone size: -
J gene: TRBJ1-2
V gene: TRBV15
D gene: TRBD1
CDR3 DNA: TGTGCCACCAGCAGAGACTTACAGGGGAACGGCTACACCTTC
CDR3 protein: CATSRDLQGNGYTF

clone size: few
J gene: TRBJ2-1
V gene: TRBV7-9
D gene: -
CDR3 DNA: TGTGCCAGCAGCAAAACAGGGGAGGGCGAGCAGTTCTTC
CDR3 protein: CASSKTGEGEQFF

clone size: -
J gene: TRBJ1-2
V gene: TRBV28
D gene: -
CDR3 DNA: TGTGCCAGCAGTTTAAGGGGCAGGATGAACTATGGCTACACCTTC
CDR3 protein: CASSLRGRMNYGYTF

clone size: -
J gene: TRBJ2-5
V gene: TRBV12-3/TRBV12-4
D gene: -
CDR3 DNA: TGTGCCAGCAGTTCCAATAAAGAGACCCAGTACTTC
CDR3 protein: CASSSNKETQYF

clone size: -
J gene: TRBJ2-7
V gene: TRBV7-2
D gene: -
CDR3 DNA: TGTGCCAGCAGCCACCTTAATAGAGGAGCCTACGAGCAGTACTTC
CDR3 protein: CASSHLNRGAYEQYF

clone size: few
J gene: TRBJ2-7
V gene: TRBV7-2
D gene: TRBD2
CDR3 DNA: TGTGCCAGCAGCTCCCTCGGGGGAGGGACGGGCTACGAGCAGTACTTC
CDR3 protein: CASSSLGGGTGYEQYF

clone size: many
J gene: TRBJ2-6
V gene: TRBV6-2/TRBV6-3
D gene: -
CDR3 DNA: TGTGCCAGCAGCTCGGGGGACCCGGCATCTGGGGCCAACGTCCTGACTTTC
CDR3 protein: CASSSGDPASGANVLTF

clone size: few
J gene: TRBJ2-5
V gene: TRBV29-1
D gene: -
CDR3 DNA: TGCAGCGTTGTGCAGGGTGGAGGGCAAGAGACCCAGTACTTC
CDR3 protein: CSVVQGGGQETQYF

clone size: many
J gene: TRBJ2-1
V gene: TRBV28
D gene: TRBD2
CDR3 DNA: TGTGCCAGTTTCGGGCTAGCGGGGGAATCCTACAATGAGCAGTTCTTC
CDR3 protein: CASFGLAGESYNEQFF

clone size: -
J gene: TRBJ2-5
V gene: TRBV6-1
D gene: TRBD1
CDR3 DNA: TGTGCCAGCCGCCGGGACAGGAGAGAGACCCAGTACTTC
CDR3 protein: CASRRDRRETQYF

clone size: -
J gene: TRBJ2-1
V gene: TRBV7-2
D gene: -
CDR3 DNA: TGTGCCAGCAGCTTAGGCCCAGGGGGTGGGGGGGCCATTAGAAATGAGCAGTTCTTC
CDR3 protein: CASSLGPGGGGAIRNEQFF

clone size: -
J gene: TRBJ2-1
V gene: TRBV12-5
D gene: -
CDR3 DNA: TGTGCTAGTGGTTCGGGGGGACAGGTCGAGCAGTTCTTC
CDR3 protein: CASGSGGQVEQFF

clone size: -
J gene: TRBJ2-3
V gene: TRBV24-1
D gene: -
CDR3 DNA: TGTGCCACCAGTGAAACGGAGTATTATACGCAGTATTTT
CDR3 protein: CATSETEYYTQYF

clone size: -
J gene: TRBJ1-1
V gene: TRBV3-1
D gene: -
CDR3 DNA: TGTGCCAGCAGCCAAGTTGGACAAGAAGCTTTCTTT
CDR3 protein: CASSQVGQEAFF

clone size: few
J gene: TRBJ1-1
V gene: TRBV7-2
D gene: TRBD1
CDR3 DNA: TGTGCCAGCAGCGTAGAAGGGACAGTCACTGAAGCTTTCTTT
CDR3 protein: CASSVEGTVTEAFF

clone size: -
J gene: TRBJ2-5
V gene: TRBV7-2
D gene: -
CDR3 DNA: TGTGCCAGCAGCCCCGATCGGGGGTACCAAGAGACCCAGTACTTC
CDR3 protein: CASSPDRGYQETQYF

clone size: -
J gene: TRBJ2-7
V gene: TRBV12-3/TRBV12-4
D gene: -
CDR3 DNA: TGTGTCAGCAGTGACGACGGAGCCCAGTACTTC
CDR3 protein: CVSSDDGAQYF

clone size: -
J gene: TRBJ2-1
V gene: TRBV24-1
D gene: -
CDR3 DNA: TGTGCCACCAGTGGTCATAACAATGAGCAGTTCTTC
CDR3 protein: CATSGHNNEQFF